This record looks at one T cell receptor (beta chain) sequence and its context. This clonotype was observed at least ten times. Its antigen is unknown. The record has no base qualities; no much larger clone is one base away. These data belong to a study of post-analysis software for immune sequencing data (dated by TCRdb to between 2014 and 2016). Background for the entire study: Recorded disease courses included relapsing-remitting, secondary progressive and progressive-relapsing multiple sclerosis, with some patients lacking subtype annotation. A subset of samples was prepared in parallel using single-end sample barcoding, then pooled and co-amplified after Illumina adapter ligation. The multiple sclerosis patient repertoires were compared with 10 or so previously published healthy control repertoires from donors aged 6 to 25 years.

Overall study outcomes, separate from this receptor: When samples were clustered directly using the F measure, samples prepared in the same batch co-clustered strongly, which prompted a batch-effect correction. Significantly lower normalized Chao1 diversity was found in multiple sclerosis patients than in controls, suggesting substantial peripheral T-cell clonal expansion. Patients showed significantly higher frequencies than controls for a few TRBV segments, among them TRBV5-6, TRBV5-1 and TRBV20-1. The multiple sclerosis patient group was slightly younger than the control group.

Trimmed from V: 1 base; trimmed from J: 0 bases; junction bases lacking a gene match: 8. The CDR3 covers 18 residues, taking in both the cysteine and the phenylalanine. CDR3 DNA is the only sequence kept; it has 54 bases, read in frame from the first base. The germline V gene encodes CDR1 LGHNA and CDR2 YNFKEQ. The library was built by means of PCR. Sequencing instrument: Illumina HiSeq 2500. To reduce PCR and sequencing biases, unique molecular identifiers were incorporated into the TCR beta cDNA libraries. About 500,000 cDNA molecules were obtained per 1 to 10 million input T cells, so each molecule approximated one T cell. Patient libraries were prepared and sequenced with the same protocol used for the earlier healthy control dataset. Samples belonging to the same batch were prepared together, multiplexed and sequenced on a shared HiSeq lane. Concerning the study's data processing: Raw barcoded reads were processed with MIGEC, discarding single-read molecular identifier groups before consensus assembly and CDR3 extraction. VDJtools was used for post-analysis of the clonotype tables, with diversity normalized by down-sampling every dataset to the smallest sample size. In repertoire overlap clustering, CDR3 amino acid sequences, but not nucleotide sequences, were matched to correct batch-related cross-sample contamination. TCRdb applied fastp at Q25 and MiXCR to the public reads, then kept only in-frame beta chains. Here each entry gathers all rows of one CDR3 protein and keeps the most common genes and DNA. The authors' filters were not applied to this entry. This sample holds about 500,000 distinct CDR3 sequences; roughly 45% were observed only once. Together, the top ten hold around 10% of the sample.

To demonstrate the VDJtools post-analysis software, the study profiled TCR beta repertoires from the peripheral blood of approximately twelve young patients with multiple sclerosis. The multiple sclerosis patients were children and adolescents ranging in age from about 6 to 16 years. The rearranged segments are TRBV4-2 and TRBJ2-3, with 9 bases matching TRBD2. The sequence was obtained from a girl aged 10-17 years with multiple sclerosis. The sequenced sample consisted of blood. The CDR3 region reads CASSQVVGLAGSTDTQYF. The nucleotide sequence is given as TGTGCCAGCAGCCAAGTAGTAGGGCTAGCGGGAAGCACAGATACGCAGTATTTT.